The clone carrying this T cell receptor (beta chain) appeared a few times. Its antigen is still unknown. RNA transcripts gave rise to amplified TCR beta CDR3 regions. An initial round of RT-PCR targeting the TCR CDR3 relied on the HTBI primer set. TCRdb re-called the multiplex PCR reads with MiXCR, one entry per CDR3 protein. The sample consists of 300,000 to 450,000 distinct CDR3 sequences, around 25% of them appearing once. This specimen comes from a study of T cells in Graves' hyperthyroidism and ophthalmopathy. General study findings and limits: Progression to ophthalmopathy was predicted a median of 6.5 months early.

The J segment lost 0 bases and the V segment lost 4 bases, leaving 12 bases of the junction unmatched. CDR1 is MNHEY, CDR2 SMNVEV, per germline (reference sequence). The CDR3 spans 17 residues. It was considered stable Graves' hyperthyroidism when ophthalmopathy did not progress within 18 months. Exclusion criteria comprised uncontrolled infection, other autoimmune disease, pregnancy or lactation. Diagnostic decisions used clinical symptoms, serum thyroxine and TRAb, thyroid ultrasound and orbital computed tomography. This clonotype was obtained from a man over 45 with Graves' hyperthyroidism. The V gene is TRBV27, the J gene TRBJ2-7, with 7 bases identical to TRBD2. Specimen: blood. CDR3 loop: CASSSPRGKRGSYEQYF. The CDR3 DNA sequence: TGTGCCAGCAGTTCCCCTCGGGGGAAGCGGGGCTCCTACGAGCAGTACTTC.